The T cell receptor (beta chain) under discussion was sequenced for a study of CD8 T cells in ankylosing spondylitis. In germline, CDR1 is SQVTM, CDR2 ANQGSEA. V gave up 4 bases and J gave up 5 bases, with 12 bases separating them. The CDR3 has 12 amino acids. TCRdb ran MiXCR on the 5' RACE reads and lists one entry per CDR3 protein. The sample lists hundreds of thousands of distinct CDR3 sequences; 20% were seen once. This clonotype was seen only a few times. This sequence joins TRBV29-1 and TRBJ2-7; either TRBD1 or TRBD2 may fit D (5 bases each). The sequence was collected from a male donor with ankylosing spondylitis or in good health (not recorded which). Sequencing used blood, either unsorted or a sorted T cell fraction (not recorded which). The CDR3 reads CSVVSRDHEQYF. The CDR3 DNA reads as TGCAGCGTTGTGTCCCGGGACCACGAGCAGTACTTC.